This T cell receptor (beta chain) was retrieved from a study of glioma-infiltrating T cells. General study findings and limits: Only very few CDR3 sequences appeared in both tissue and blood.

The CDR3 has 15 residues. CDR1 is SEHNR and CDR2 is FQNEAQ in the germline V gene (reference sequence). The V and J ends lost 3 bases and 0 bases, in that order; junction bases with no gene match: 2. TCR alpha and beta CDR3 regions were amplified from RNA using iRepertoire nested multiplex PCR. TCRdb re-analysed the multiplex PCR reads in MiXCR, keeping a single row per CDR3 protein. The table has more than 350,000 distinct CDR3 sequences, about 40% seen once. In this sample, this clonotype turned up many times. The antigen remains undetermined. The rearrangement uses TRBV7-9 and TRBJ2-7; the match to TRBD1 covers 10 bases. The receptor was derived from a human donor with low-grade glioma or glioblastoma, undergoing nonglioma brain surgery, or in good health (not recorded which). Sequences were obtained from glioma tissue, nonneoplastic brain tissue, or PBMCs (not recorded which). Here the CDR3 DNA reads TGTGCCAGCAGCTTGGGACAGGGGAGCTCCTACGAGCAGTACTTC. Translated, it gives CASSLGQGSSYEQYF.